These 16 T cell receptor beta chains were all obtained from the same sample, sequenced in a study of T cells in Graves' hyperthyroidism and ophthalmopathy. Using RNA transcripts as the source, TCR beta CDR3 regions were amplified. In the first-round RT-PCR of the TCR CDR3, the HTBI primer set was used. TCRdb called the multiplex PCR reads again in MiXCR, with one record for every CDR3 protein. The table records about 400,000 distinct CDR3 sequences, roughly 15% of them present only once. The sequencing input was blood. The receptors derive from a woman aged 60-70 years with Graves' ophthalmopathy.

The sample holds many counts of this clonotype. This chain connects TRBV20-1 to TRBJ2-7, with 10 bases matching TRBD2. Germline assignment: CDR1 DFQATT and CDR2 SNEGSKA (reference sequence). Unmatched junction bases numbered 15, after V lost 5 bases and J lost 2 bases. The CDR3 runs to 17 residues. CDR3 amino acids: CSALGTVLAGRTYEQYF. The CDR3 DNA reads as TGCAGTGCTCTCGGGACAGTACTAGCGGGAAGAACCTACGAGCAGTACTTC.

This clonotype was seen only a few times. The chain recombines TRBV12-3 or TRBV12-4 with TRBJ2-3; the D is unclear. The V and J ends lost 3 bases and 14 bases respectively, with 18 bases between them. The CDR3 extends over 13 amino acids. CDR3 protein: CASSLKEASTPYF. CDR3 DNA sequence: TGTGCCAGCAGTTTGAAAGAAGCGTCCACTCCGTATTTT.

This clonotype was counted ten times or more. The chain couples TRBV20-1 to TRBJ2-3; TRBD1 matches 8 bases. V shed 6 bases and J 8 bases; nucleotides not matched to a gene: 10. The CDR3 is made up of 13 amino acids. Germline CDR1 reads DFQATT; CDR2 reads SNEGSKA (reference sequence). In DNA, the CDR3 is TGCAGTGCATCGGACAGGGTCTGGGGTACGCAGTATTTT. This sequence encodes CSASDRVWGTQYF.

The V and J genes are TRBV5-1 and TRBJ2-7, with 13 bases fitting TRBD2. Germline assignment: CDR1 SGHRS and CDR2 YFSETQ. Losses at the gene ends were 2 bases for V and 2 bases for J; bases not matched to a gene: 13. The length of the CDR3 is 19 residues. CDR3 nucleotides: TGCGCCAGCAGCTTCCCAGAGCGTACAGGACTAGCGGGAGCCTACGAGCAGTACTTC. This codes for CASSFPERTGLAGAYEQYF.

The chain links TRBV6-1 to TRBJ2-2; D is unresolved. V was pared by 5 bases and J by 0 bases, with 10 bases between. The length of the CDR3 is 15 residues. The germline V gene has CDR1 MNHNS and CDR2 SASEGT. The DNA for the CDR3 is TGTGCCAGCAGTTCGGCCAGTTCGAACACCGGGGAGCTGTTTTTT. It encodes CASSSASSNTGELFF.

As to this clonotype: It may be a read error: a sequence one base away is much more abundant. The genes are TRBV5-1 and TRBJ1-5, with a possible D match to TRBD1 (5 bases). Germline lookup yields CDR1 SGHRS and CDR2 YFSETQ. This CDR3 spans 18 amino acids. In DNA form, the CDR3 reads TGTGCCAGCAGCTTGGGGGGATGGCAGATTGATAGCAATCAGCCCCAGCGTTTT. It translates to CASSLGGWQIDSNQPQRF. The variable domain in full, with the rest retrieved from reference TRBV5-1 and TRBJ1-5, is KAGVTQTPRYLIKTRGQQVTLSCSPISGHRSVSWYQQTPGQGLQFLFEYFSETQRNKGNFPGRFSGRQFSNSRSEMNVSTLELGDSALYLCASSLGGWQIDSNQPQRFGDGTRLSIL.

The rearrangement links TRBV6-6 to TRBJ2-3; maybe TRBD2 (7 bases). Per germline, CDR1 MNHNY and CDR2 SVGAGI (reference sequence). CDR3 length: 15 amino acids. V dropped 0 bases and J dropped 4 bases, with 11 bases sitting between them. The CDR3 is CASSYSRGGADTQYF. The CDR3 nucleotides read TGTGCCAGCAGTTACTCCAGGGGAGGGGCAGATACGCAGTATTTT.

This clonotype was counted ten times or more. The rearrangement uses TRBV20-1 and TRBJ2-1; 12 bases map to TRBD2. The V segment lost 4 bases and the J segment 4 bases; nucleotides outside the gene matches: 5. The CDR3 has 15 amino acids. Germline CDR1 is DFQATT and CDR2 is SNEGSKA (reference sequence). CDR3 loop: CSAKSGTSGYNEQFF. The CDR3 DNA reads TGCAGTGCTAAGTCCGGGACTAGCGGGTACAATGAGCAGTTCTTC.

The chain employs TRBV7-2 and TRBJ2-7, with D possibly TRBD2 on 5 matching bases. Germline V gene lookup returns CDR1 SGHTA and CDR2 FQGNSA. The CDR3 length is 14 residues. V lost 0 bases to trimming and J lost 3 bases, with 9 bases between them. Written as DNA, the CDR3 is TGTGCCAGCAGCTTAGCGGGAGAGGTCTACGAGCAGTACTTC. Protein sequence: CASSLAGEVYEQYF.

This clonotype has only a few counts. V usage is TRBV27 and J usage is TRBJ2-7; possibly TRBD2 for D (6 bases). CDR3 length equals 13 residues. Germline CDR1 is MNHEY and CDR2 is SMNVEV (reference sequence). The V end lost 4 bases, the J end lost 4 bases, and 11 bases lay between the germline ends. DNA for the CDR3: TGTGCCAGCAGTTACGGGAGCAGGTACGAGCAGTACTTC. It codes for CASSYGSRYEQYF.

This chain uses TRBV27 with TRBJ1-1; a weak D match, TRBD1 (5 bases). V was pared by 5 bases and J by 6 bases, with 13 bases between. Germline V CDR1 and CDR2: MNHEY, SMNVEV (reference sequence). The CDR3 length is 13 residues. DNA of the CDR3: TGTGCCAGCAGTGGACGGGGCGGCCCTGAAGCTTTCTTT. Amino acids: CASSGRGGPEAFF.

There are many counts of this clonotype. The CDR3, as DNA: TGTGCCAGCAGCCTAGACTTGGGGGGTTTGAACGAGCAGTACTTC. It is translated as CASSLDLGGLNEQYF. The genes are TRBV3-1 and TRBJ2-7; D might be TRBD2 (6 bases). Germline assignment: CDR1 LGHDT and CDR2 YNNKEL (reference sequence). This CDR3 is 15 amino acids long. Trimming left V 4 bases short and J 5 bases short, with 18 bases between.

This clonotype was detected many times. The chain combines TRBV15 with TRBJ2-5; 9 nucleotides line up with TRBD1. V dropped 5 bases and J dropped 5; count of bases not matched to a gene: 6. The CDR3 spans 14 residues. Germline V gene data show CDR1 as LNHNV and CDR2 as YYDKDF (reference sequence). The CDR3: CATSAGTGKETQYF. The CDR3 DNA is TGTGCCACCAGCGCTGGGACAGGGAAGGAGACCCAGTACTTC.

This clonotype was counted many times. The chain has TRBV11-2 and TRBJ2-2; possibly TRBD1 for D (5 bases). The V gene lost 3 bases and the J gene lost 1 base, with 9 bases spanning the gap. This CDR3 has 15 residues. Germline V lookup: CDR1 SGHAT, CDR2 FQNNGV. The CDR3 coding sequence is TGTGCCAGCAGCTTCGGTACAGGGAACACCGGGGAGCTGTTTTTT. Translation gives CASSFGTGNTGELFF.

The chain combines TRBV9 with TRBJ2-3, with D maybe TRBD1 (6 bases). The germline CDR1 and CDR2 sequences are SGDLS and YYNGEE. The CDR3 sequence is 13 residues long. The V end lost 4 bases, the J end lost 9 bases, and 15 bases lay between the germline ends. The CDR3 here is CASSPPGHKTQYF. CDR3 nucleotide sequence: TGTGCCAGCAGCCCCCCGGGACATAAAACGCAGTATTTT.

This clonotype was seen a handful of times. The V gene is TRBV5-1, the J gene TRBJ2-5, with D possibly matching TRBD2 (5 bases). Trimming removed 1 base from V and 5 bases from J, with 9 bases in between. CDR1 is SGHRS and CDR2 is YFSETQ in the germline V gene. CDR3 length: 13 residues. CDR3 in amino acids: CASSLSSRETQYF. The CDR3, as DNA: TGCGCCAGCAGCTTGTCTAGCAGGGAGACCCAGTACTTC.